The clone carrying this TCR beta chain was observed many times. Its matching antigen is unknown. Sequencing involved patients with CD8+CD57+ cell expansion previously shown by flow cytometry. Severe acquired aplastic anemia affected all patients. The data were obtained in a study of CD8+CD57+ T cells in acquired aplastic anemia. Study-level background: DNA from sorted CD4+ and CD8+ cells averaged roughly 3.4 ug.

General study points: There were approximately 27 CD8+ CDR3 sequences that occurred in both patients and controls. Significant differences in CD8+ Simpson's diversity were not observed between patients and controls.

Genomic DNA served as template for TCR beta VDJ and CDR3 profiling. MiXCR, applied by TCRdb to the reads, yields one record per CDR3 protein. The sample lists more than 150,000 distinct CDR3 sequences, roughly 45% seen once, with 2.5% to 4% in the top ten. The CDR3 totals 16 residues. From germline, CDR1 is SGHAT and CDR2 FQNNGV. V was pared by 2 bases and J by 5 bases, with 7 bases of the junction left unmatched. The V and J genes are TRBV11-2 and TRBJ2-2; 8 nucleotides match TRBD1. The clonotype originates from a human donor with aplastic anemia. Sequencing was performed on sorted CD4+, CD8+, or CD8+CD57+ T cells (not recorded which) from PBMCs. The CDR3: CASSLLAGGMTGELFF. The CDR3 DNA sequence: TGTGCCAGCAGCTTACTGGCAGGGGGCATGACCGGGGAGCTGTTTTTT.